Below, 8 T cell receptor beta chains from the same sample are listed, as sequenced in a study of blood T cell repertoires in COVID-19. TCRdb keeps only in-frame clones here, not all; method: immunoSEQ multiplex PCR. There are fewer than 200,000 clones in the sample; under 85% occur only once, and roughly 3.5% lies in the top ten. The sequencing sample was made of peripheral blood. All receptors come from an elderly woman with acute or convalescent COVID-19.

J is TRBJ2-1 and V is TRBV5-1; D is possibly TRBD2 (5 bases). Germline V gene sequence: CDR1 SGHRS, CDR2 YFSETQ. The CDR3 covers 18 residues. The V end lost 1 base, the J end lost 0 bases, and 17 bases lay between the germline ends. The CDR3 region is CASSLIPAAESSYNEQFF. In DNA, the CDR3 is TGCGCCAGCAGCTTGATTCCCGCAGCGGAGAGCTCCTACAATGAGCAGTTCTTC.

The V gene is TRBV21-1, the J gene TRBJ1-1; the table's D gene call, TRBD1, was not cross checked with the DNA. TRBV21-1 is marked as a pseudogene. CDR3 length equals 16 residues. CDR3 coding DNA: TGTGCCAGCAGCACCTATCTGGGCCACGAGAACACTGAAGCTTTCTTT. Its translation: CASSTYLGHENTEAFF.

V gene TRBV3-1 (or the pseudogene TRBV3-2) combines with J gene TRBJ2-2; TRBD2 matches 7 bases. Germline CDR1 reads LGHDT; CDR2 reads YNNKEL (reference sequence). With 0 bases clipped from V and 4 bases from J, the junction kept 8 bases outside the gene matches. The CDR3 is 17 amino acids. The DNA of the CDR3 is TGTGCCAGCAGCCAAGAGGGGAGGGCCGTTGGCACCGGGGAGCTGTTTTTT. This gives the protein CASSQEGRAVGTGELFF.

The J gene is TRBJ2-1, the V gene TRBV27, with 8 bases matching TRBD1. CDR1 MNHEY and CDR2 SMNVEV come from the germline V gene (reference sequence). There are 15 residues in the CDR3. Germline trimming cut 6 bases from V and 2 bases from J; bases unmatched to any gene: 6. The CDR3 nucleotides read TGTGCCAGCAGGCAGGGGGCAGGGACCTACAATGAGCAGTTCTTC. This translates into CASRQGAGTYNEQFF.

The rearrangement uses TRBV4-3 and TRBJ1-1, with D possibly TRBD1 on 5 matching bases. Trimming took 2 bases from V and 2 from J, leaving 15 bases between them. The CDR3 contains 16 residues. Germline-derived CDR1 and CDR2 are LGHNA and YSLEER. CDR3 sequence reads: CASSQLYIQENTEAFF. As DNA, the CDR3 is TGCGCCAGCAGCCAACTCTATATACAGGAAAACACTGAAGCTTTCTTT.

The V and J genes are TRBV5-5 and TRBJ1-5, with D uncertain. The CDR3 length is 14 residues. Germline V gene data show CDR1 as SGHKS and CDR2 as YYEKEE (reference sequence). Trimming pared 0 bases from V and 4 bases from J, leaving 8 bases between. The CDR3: CASSLEAANQPQHF. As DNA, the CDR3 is TGTGCCAGCAGCTTGGAAGCAGCGAATCAGCCCCAGCATTTT.

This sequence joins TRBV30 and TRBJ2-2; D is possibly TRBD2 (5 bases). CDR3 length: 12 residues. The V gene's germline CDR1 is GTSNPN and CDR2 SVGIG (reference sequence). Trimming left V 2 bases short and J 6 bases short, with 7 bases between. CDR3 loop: CAWSLAAGELFF. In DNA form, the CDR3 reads TGTGCCTGGAGTCTAGCAGCCGGGGAGCTGTTTTTT.

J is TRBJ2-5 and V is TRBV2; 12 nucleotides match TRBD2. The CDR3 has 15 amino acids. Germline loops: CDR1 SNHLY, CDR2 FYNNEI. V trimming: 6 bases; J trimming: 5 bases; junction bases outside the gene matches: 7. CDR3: CASRARTSGAETQYF. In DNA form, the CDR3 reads TGTGCCAGCAGGGCCCGGACTAGCGGGGCCGAGACCCAGTACTTC.